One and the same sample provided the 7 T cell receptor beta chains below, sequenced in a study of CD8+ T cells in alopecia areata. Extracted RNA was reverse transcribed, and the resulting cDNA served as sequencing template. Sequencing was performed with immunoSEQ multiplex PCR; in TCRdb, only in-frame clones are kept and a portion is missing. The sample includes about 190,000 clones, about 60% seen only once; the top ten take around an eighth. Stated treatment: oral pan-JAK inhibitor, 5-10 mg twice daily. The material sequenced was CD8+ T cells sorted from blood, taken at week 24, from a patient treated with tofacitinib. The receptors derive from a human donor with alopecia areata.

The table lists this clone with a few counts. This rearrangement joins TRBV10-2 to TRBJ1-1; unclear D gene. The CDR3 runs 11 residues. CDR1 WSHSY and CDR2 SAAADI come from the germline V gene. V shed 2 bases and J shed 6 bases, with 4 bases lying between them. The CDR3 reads CASSEVSEAFF. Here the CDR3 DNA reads TGCGCCAGCAGTGAGGTGTCTGAAGCTTTCTTT.

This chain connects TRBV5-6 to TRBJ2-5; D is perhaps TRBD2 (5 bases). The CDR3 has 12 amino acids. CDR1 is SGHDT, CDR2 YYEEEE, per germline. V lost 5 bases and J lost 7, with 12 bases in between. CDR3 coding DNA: TGTGCCAGCAGGGAAGGGAGCGGGACCCAGTACTTC. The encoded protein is CASREGSGTQYF.

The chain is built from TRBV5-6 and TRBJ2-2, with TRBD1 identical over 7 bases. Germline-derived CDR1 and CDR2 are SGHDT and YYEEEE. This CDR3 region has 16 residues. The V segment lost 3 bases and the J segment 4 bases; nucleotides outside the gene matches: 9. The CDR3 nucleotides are TGTGCCAGCAGCTGGGGGACAGCCGGAGGCACCGGGGAGCTGTTTTTT. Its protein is CASSWGTAGGTGELFF.

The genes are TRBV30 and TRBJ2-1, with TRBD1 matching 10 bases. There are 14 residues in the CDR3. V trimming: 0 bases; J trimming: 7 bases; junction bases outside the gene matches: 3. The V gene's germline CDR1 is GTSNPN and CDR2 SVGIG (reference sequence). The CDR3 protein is CAWSVGGQGNEQFF. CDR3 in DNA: TGTGCCTGGAGTGTAGGGGGACAGGGGAATGAGCAGTTCTTC. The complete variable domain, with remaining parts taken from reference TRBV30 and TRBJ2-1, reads SQTIHQWPATLVQPVGSPLSLECTVEGTSNPNLYWYRQAAGRGLQLLFYSVGIGQISSEVPQNLSASRPQDRQFILSSKKLLLSDSGFYLCAWSVGGQGNEQFFGPGTRLTVL.

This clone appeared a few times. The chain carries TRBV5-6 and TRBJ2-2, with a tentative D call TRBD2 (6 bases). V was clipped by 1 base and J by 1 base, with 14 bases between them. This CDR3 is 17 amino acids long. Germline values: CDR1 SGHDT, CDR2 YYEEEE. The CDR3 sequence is CASSLYRGGGNTGELFF. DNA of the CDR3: TGTGCCAGCAGCTTGTATCGGGGAGGAGGGAACACCGGGGAGCTGTTTTTT.

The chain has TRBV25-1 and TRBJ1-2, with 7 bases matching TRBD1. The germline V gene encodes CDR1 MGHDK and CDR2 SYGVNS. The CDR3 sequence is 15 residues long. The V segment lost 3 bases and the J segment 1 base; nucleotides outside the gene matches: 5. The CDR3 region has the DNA TGTGCCAGCAGTGACGGGACAGCTATTAACTATGGCTACACCTTC. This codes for CASSDGTAINYGYTF.

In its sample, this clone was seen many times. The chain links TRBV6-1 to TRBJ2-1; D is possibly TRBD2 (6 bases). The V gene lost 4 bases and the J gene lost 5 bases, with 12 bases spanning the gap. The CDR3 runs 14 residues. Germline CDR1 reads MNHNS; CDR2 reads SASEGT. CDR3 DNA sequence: TGTGCCAGCAGTGGACTAGTAGAACACAATGAGCAGTTCTTC. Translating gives CASSGLVEHNEQFF.